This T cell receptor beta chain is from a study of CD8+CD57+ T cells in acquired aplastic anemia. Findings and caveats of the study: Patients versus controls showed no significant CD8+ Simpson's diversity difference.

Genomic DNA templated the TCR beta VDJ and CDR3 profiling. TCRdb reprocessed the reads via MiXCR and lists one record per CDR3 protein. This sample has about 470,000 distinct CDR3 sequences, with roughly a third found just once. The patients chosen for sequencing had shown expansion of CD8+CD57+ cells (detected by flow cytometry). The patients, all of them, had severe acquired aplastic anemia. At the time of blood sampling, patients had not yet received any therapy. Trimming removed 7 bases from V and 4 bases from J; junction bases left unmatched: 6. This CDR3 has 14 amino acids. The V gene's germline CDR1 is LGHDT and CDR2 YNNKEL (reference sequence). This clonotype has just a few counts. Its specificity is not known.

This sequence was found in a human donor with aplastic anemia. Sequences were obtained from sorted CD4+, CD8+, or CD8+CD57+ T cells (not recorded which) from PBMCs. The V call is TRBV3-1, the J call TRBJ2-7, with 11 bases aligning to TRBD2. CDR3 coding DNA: TGTGCCAGCACAACTAGCGGGAGTAGGTACGAGCAGTACTTC. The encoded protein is CASTTSGSRYEQYF.